This T cell receptor beta chain originates from a study of OX40 agonist ivuxolimab in advanced cancers. Looking at the study overall: Ivuxolimab, which targeted the costimulatory receptor OX40 (CD134), was an agonistic, fully human IgG2 monoclonal antibody. Of the roughly 54 dose-escalation patients, hepatocellular carcinoma was present in approximately 20, melanoma in around 15, renal cell carcinoma in 9 and head and neck cancer in 9. Three dose-escalation patients achieved partial responses, one with hepatocellular carcinoma and two with cutaneous melanoma. The paper describes the monotherapy dose-escalation part (N ≈ 49 patients) of the phase I trial of ivuxolimab. Patients were allowed to have had prior anti-PD-1, anti-PD-L1 or anti-CTLA-4 therapy, and approximately 41% of the dose-escalation patients had previously received checkpoint inhibitors. A male proportion of nearly 85% and a mean age of roughly 55 years, ranging from 23 to 79, were recorded for the dose-escalation cohort. The point of sequencing TCRbeta in the periphery was to test whether ivuxolimab changed TCR sequence diversity and drove clonal T-cell expansion. Intravenous ivuxolimab was administered to patients every 2 weeks at six dose levels: 0.01, 0.1, 0.3, 1.5, 3 and 10 mg/kg. Overall study results and their limits: After ivuxolimab, more expanded clones were found on average in CD8+ T cells than in CD4+ T cells. The antigen specificity of the peripheral T cells that underwent clonal expansion was not determined. In the 0.1-3.0 mg/kg groups, partial responders were among the patients with the lowest normalized peripheral clonal expansion, particularly in CD8+ T cells. At doses of 0.1 to 3.0 mg/kg, clonal expansion of both CD4+ and CD8+ T cells in blood was seen between baseline and week 6. Low levels of normalized T-cell clonal expansion were also seen in some patients who did not respond.

The trial excluded patients who had a history of autoimmune disease or were on systemic immunosuppression. Peripheral blood for TCR sequencing was drawn from every dose cohort at baseline, at cycle 4 day 1 and at cycle 7 day 1. The samples were taken from a phase I, first-in-human, multicenter, open-label dose-escalation trial of ivuxolimab. Adults with locally advanced or metastatic melanoma, renal cell carcinoma, hepatocellular carcinoma or head and neck squamous cell carcinoma were enrolled in the trial. Before TCR sequencing, CD4+ and CD8+ T cells were separately sorted from peripheral blood. V gives up 0 bases and J gives up 2 bases, and the segment between their germline ends measures 8 bases. From its cysteine to its phenylalanine, the CDR3 spans 14 amino acids. Just the 42-base CDR3 DNA is kept, in frame starting at base 1. Sequences SGDLS (CDR1) and YYNGEE (CDR2) are obtained from the germline V gene.

To sequence the TCRbeta CDR3 region, genomic DNA was isolated from the sorted cells. The immunoSEQ Assay was used to sequence the TCRbeta CDR3 regions. Here the immuneACCESS table is served through TCRdb, limited to in-frame sequences with V and J called. Missing clones are a known gap in these copies; in checked studies unresolved V genes cover under half, and the rest lacks a known reason. The sample table records around 70,000 clones; 90% to 95% of these occur just once. The ten largest make up under 10% of the sample. Comment on this clone: Its antigen is unknown. Nothing much larger sits one base from this clone, and base qualities are not available.

This clonotype originated in an adult with an advanced solid tumor such as melanoma, head and neck, liver or kidney cancer. The specimen comprised CD4+ or CD8+ T cells sorted from blood, sampled in a trial of the OX40 agonist ivuxolimab. The chain joins TRBV9 to TRBJ1-2; too little of a D gene remains to name it. The CDR3 amino acid sequence is: CASSVGQGNYGYTF. The sequence in DNA is TGTGCCAGCAGCGTAGGTCAAGGGAACTATGGCTACACCTTC.